The rows below give T cell receptor beta chains drawn from one sample of a study of blood T cell repertoires in COVID-19. Profiled with immunoSEQ multiplex PCR; TCRdb holds only in-frame clones, not every one. The sample contains over 300,000 clones, around 90% of which appear only once. Material: peripheral blood. The receptors were gathered from a young man with active or convalescent COVID-19. Each CDR3 is given with its conserved first and last residue. A D gene is named only where the DNA matches it firmly. Part of the rows lack a size; the others show once, few, many or a class for expanded clones.

d_call,clone_size,j_call,v_call,cdr3_nt,cdr3_aa
NA,NA,TRBJ2-2,TRBV4-2,TGTGCCAGCAGCCAAGATAGCGTTCCCGGGGAGCTGTTTTTT,CASSQDSVPGELFF
TRBD1,NA,TRBJ2-1,TRBV6-6,TGTGCCAGCAGTCCGGACAGGGGCAAGACTAAGAATCGAGTGCAGTTCTTC,CASSPDRGKTKNRVQFF
NA,few,TRBJ2-7,TRBV27,TGTGCCAGCAGTTCCGTGACATCTATTTACGAGCAGTACTTC,CASSSVTSIYEQYF
TRBD2,NA,TRBJ2-3,TRBV9,TGTGCCAGCAGCCCCAGACTAGCGCCCCCAGATACGCAGTATTTT,CASSPRLAPPDTQYF
NA,NA,TRBJ2-6,TRBV7-3,TGTGCCAGCAGCTTAATAGGCGGGGACTCTGGGGCCAACGTCCTGACTTTC,CASSLIGGDSGANVLTF
TRBD1,NA,TRBJ2-7,TRBV6-6,TGTGCCAGCAGTTACTCTTACAGGGGGCGCGACTACGAGCAGTACTTC,CASSYSYRGRDYEQYF
NA,NA,TRBJ2-5,TRBV7-6,TGTGCCAGCAGCTTAGTTGGGGGGAGCCAAGAGACCCAGTACTTC,CASSLVGGSQETQYF
NA,NA,TRBJ2-1,TRBV6-5,TGTGCCAGCAGCAGGGGAAGCTCCTACAATGAGCAGTTCTTC,CASSRGSSYNEQFF
TRBD1,NA,TRBJ1-5,TRBV19,TGTGCCAGTAGCGGGACAGGGCGAAATCAGCCCCAGCATTTT,CASSGTGRNQPQHF
NA,NA,TRBJ1-5,TRBV6-2/TRBV6-3,TGTGCCAGCAGTGCCTACGGCAATCAGCCCCAGCATTTT,CASSAYGNQPQHF
TRBD2,NA,TRBJ2-1,TRBV7-9,TGTGCCAGCAGCCCTCGCCTGGGACTAGCGGGAGAAGCCTACAATGAGCAGTTCTTC,CASSPRLGLAGEAYNEQFF
TRBD1,NA,TRBJ2-5,TRBV7-8,TGTGCCAGCAGCTTGGGGACCGGGACAGGGACCCAGTACTTC,CASSLGTGTGTQYF
NA,NA,TRBJ1-2,TRBV5-6,TGTGCCAGCAGCTTGGGGGCGCAGGGCTACACCTTC,CASSLGAQGYTF
TRBD1,few,TRBJ2-1,TRBV7-6,TGTGCCAGCAGCCCACGGGGACAGGGGGCGATCAGCTCCTACAATGAGCAGTTCTTC,CASSPRGQGAISSYNEQFF
NA,NA,TRBJ1-2,TRBV12-3/TRBV12-4,TGTGCCAGCCGTCCGGTTGCCGGCTACACCTTC,CASRPVAGYTF
NA,NA,TRBJ1-6,TRBV27,TGTGCCAGCTGGGGGGGGCTCAGGAGCTCCTATAATTCACCCCTCCACTTT,CASWGGLRSSYNSPLHF
TRBD2,once,TRBJ2-1,TRBV7-8,TGTGCCAGCAGCTTGGGGGGGGGTACCTACAATGAGCAGTTCTTC,CASSLGGGTYNEQFF
TRBD1,NA,TRBJ1-4,TRBV7-9,TGTGCCAGCAGACAGGGGGTTAATGAAAAACTGTTTTTT,CASRQGVNEKLFF
NA,NA,TRBJ2-5,TRBV4-2,TGTGCCAGCAGCCAAGATAGGCCTACCGGCGGGGAGACCCAGTACTTC,CASSQDRPTGGETQYF
NA,NA,TRBJ1-1,TRBV10-3,TGTGCCATCAGATCGGGAGGGGGCACTGAAGCTTTCTTT,CAIRSGGGTEAFF
TRBD2,NA,TRBJ2-1,TRBV7-2,TGTGCCAGCAGCTTAGCCGCTAGCGGGAAGGTTGAGCAGTTCTTC,CASSLAASGKVEQFF
TRBD1,NA,TRBJ1-1,TRBV19,TGTGCCAGTAGTAGGGCCGGGACAGCGAAGAACACTGAAGCTTTCTTT,CASSRAGTAKNTEAFF
NA,NA,TRBJ2-7,TRBV12-3/TRBV12-4,TGTGCCAGCAGTTTATCGGGCGAGCAGTACTTC,CASSLSGEQYF
TRBD2,NA,TRBJ2-5,TRBV6-6,TGTGCCAGCAGTCCCCCTTTAGGTAGCGGGAGGGCGGAGACCCAGTACTTC,CASSPPLGSGRAETQYF
TRBD1,many,TRBJ1-1,TRBV11-2,TGTGCCAGCAGCTTAGATCTAGGACAGGGGAACACTGAAGCTTTCTTT,CASSLDLGQGNTEAFF
TRBD2,NA,TRBJ2-7,TRBV11-2,TGTGCCAGCAGCTTATCAGCGGGACCACACGAGCAGTACTTC,CASSLSAGPHEQYF
NA,NA,TRBJ2-3,TRBV11-2,TGTGCCAGCAGCTTTAACGGGGGCACAGATACGCAGTATTTT,CASSFNGGTDTQYF
NA,NA,TRBJ1-6,TRBV5-6,TGTGCCAGCAGCTCCGTAGCCGGTTCACCCCTCCACTTT,CASSSVAGSPLHF
TRBD2,NA,TRBJ2-1,TRBV18,TGTGCCAGCTCACCCCGAGGACTAGCGGGAGGGTATGAGCAGTTCTTC,CASSPRGLAGGYEQFF
NA,once,TRBJ2-1,TRBV27,TGTGCCAGCAGTTTTTCAGGGTTTAGTGGTAATGAGCAGTTCTTC,CASSFSGFSGNEQFF
TRBD1,NA,TRBJ2-2,TRBV5-5,TGTGCCAGCAGCCCGCTCCTTTACGGACAGGGAAACACCGGGGAGCTGTTTTTT,CASSPLLYGQGNTGELFF
NA,NA,TRBJ2-7,TRBV7-8,TGTGCCAGCAGCGAGACAGGCTACGAGCAGTACTTC,CASSETGYEQYF
NA,few,TRBJ1-2,TRBV19,TGTGCCAGTAGTATTTCGGCAGGCTATGGCTACACCTTC,CASSISAGYGYTF
NA,NA,TRBJ1-2,TRBV6-2/TRBV6-3,TGTGCCAGCAGTTACTCAGGCGGGTATGGCTACACCTTC,CASSYSGGYGYTF
TRBD1,NA,TRBJ2-2,TRBV7-6,TGTGCCAGCAGCTTGGGCGACAGGGAGAACACCGGGGAGCTGTTTTTT,CASSLGDRENTGELFF
NA,NA,TRBJ2-2,TRBV6-2/TRBV6-3,TGTGCCAGCAGCCTAACAGGGCTCACCGGGGAGCTGTTTTTT,CASSLTGLTGELFF
NA,NA,TRBJ2-7,TRBV6-5,TGTGCCAGCAGAAAAACTAGCTACGAGCAGTACTTC,CASRKTSYEQYF
NA,NA,TRBJ1-1,TRBV7-9,TGTGCCAGCAGCCTCTTGAACACTGAAGCTTTCTTT,CASSLLNTEAFF
NA,NA,TRBJ2-5,TRBV25-1,TGTGCCAGCAGTGAAAGAGACCAAGAGACCCAGTACTTC,CASSERDQETQYF
TRBD1,NA,TRBJ2-3,TRBV19,TGTGCCAGTAGTGCCGACAGGGGGACCAGCACAGATACGCAGTATTTT,CASSADRGTSTDTQYF
NA,NA,TRBJ2-1,TRBV5-1,TGCGCCAGCAGCTTAATAGGGGATTCCTACAATGAGCAGTTCTTC,CASSLIGDSYNEQFF
NA,NA,TRBJ1-4,TRBV27,TGTGCCAGCAGCCCTGGGGCCGGGGGTAGAGCTAATGAAAAACTGTTTTTT,CASSPGAGGRANEKLFF
NA,NA,TRBJ2-7,TRBV6-2/TRBV6-3,TGTGCCAGCAGCCCCAACACCAGGCAGTACTTC,CASSPNTRQYF
TRBD1,NA,TRBJ2-7,TRBV4-3,TGCGCCAGCAGCCAGACAGGGGCGGGAGAGCAGTACTTC,CASSQTGAGEQYF
TRBD2,NA,TRBJ2-1,TRBV27,TGTGCCAGCAGTACTAGACTAGCGGGGGGCTCCAATGAGCAGTTCTTC,CASSTRLAGGSNEQFF
NA,NA,TRBJ1-6,TRBV5-3,TGTGCCAGAAGCAACGACAGTGTCTCCACCTCCTATAATTCACCCCTCCACTTT,CARSNDSVSTSYNSPLHF
NA,NA,TRBJ1-2,TRBV3-1/TRBV3-2,TGTGCCAGCAGTCGCAACTTAGTGTCATACACCTTC,CASSRNLVSYTF
TRBD2,once,TRBJ2-1,TRBV7-8,TGTGCCAGCAGCTCCGGACTAGCGGACATCTACAATGAGCAGTTCTTC,CASSSGLADIYNEQFF
NA,few,TRBJ2-7,TRBV27,TGTGCCAGCAGTCAGCGGCGGTCCTACGAGCAGTACTTC,CASSQRRSYEQYF
TRBD1,NA,TRBJ2-5,TRBV13,TGTGCCAGCAGGTTAGGACAGGGGCAAGAGACCCAGTACTTC,CASRLGQGQETQYF
NA,NA,TRBJ1-5,TRBV27,TGTGCCAGCAGCCTAATGGGGGCTGATCAGCCCCAGCATTTT,CASSLMGADQPQHF
NA,NA,TRBJ1-3,TRBV11-2,TGTGCCAGCAGTCGACGGCAGGGTGATCCAGCTGGAAACACCATATATTTT,CASSRRQGDPAGNTIYF
NA,NA,TRBJ1-2,TRBV4-2,TGTGCCAGCAGCCCTGACTACTATGGCTACACCTTC,CASSPDYYGYTF
NA,NA,TRBJ1-1,TRBV10-3,TGTGCCATCGGTCGCGGGACGAACACTGAAGCTTTCTTT,CAIGRGTNTEAFF
TRBD1,NA,TRBJ2-6,TRBV7-6,TGTGCCAGCAGCTTAGTCCGACAGGGGGCTTTGACTTCTGGGGCCAACGTCCTGACTTTC,CASSLVRQGALTSGANVLTF
NA,NA,TRBJ1-2,TRBV11-2,TGTGCCAGCAGCCCCGGGTTGGGGGCATATGGCTACACCTTC,CASSPGLGAYGYTF
NA,NA,TRBJ2-3,TRBV5-8,TGTGCCAGCAGCCAGACAGGTCGGATTACGCAGTATTTT,CASSQTGRITQYF
TRBD2,NA,TRBJ2-2,TRBV4-1,TGCGCCAGCAGCCTGTTAGCGGGGGGGATCACCGGGGAGCTGTTTTTT,CASSLLAGGITGELFF
NA,NA,TRBJ1-1,TRBV21-1,TGTGCCAGCAGCAAACCGGGACACTTGAACACTGAAGCTTTCTTT,CASSKPGHLNTEAFF